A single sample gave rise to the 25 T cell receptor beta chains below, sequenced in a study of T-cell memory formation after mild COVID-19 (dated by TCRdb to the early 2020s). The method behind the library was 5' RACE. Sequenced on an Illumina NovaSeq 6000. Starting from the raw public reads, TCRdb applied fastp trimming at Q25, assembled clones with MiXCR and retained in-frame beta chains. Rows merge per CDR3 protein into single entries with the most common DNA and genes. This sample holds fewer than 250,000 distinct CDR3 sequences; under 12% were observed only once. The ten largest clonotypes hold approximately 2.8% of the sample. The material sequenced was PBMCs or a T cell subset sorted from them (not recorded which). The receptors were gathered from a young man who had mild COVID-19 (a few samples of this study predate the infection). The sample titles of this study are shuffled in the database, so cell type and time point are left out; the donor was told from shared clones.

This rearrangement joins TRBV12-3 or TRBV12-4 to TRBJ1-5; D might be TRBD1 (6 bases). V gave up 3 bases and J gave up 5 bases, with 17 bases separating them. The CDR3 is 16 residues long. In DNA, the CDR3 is TGTGCCAGCAGTTTTATGGGACAATCCTTCGATCAGCCCCAGCATTTT. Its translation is CASSFMGQSFDQPQHF.

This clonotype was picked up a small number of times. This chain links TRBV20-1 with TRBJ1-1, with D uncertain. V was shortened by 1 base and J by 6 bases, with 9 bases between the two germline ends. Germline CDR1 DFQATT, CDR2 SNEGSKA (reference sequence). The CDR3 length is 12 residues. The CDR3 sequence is CSARAGPSEAFF. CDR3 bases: TGCAGTGCTAGAGCGGGTCCGTCTGAAGCTTTCTTT.

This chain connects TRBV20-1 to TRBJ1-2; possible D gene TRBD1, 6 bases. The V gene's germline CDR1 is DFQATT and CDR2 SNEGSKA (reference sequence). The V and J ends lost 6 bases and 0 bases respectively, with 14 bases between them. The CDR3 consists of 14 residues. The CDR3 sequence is CSAGSTGTNYGYTF. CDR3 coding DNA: TGCAGTGCGGGATCGACAGGAACTAACTATGGCTACACCTTC.

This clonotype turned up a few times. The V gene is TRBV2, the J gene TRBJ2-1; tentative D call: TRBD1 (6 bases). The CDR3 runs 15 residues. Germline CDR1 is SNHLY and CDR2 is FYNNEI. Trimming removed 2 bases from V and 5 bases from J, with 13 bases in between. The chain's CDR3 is CASSERGRGNNEQFF. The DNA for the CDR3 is TGTGCCAGCAGTGAAAGAGGCAGGGGTAACAATGAGCAGTTCTTC.

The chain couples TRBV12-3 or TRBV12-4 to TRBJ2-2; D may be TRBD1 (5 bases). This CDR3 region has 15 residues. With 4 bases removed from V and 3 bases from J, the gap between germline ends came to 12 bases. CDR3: CASSWGQGDTGELFF. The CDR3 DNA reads TGTGCCAGCAGTTGGGGCCAGGGCGACACCGGGGAGCTGTTTTTT.

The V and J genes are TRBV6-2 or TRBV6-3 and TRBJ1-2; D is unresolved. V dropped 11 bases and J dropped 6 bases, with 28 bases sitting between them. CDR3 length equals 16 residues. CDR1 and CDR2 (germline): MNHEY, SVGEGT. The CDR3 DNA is TGTGCCGCCACTTCTCCTATAAGGCCTCGCTGGGATGGCTACACCTTC. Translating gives CAATSPIRPRWDGYTF.

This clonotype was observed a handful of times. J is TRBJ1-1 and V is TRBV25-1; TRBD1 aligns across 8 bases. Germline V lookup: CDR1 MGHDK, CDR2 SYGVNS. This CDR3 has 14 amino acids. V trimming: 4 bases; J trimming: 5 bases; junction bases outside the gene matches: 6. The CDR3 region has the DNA TGTGCCAGCAGTGGGACAGGGCTCGTAACTGAAGCTTTCTTT. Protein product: CASSGTGLVTEAFF.

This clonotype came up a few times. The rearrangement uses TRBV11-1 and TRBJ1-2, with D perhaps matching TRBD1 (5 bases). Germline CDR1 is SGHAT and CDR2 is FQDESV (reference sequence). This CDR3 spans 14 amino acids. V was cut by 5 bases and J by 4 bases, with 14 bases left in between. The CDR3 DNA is TGTGCCAGCAGCAGAGGGGACGGAGCCTATGGCTACACCTTC. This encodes CASSRGDGAYGYTF. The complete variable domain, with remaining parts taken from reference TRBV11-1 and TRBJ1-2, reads EAEVAQSPRYKITEKSQAVAFWCDPISGHATLYWYRQILGQGPELLVQFQDESVVDDSQLPKDRFSAERLKGVDSTLKIQPAELGDSAMYLCASSRGDGAYGYTFGSGTRLTVV.

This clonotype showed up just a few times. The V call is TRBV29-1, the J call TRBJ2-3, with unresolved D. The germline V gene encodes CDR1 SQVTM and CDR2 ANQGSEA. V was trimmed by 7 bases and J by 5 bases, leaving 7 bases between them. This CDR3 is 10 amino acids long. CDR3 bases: TGCAGCGGGACGGTAGATACGCAGTATTTT. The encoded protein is CSGTVDTQYF.

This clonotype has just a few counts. For the CDR3, the DNA is TGTGCCTGGGACGGTTTGAACACTGAAGCTTTCTTT. Its protein product is CAWDGLNTEAFF. J is TRBJ1-1 and V is TRBV30; no clear D. The CDR3 has 12 amino acids. V was trimmed by 5 bases and J by 0 bases, leaving 7 bases between them. Germline assignment: CDR1 GTSNPN and CDR2 SVGIG (reference sequence).

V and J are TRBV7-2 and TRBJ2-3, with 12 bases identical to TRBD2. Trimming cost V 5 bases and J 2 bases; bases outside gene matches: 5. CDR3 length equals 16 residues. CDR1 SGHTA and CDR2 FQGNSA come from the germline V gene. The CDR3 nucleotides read TGTGCCAGCAGCCGGAGACTAGCGGGGGTCACAGATACGCAGTATTTT. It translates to CASSRRLAGVTDTQYF.

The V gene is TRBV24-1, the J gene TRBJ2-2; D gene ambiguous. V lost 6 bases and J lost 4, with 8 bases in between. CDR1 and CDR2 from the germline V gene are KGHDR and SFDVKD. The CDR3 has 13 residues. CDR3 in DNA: TGTGCCACCAGTTCCCAAGGCACCGGGGAGCTGTTTTTT. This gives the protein CATSSQGTGELFF.

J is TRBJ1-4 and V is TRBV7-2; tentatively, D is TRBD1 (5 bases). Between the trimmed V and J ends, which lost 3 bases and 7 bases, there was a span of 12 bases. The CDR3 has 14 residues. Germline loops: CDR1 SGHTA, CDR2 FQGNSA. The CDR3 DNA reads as TGTGCCAGCAGCTTCGGGGGGGATAGTGAAAAACTGTTTTTT. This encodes CASSFGGDSEKLFF. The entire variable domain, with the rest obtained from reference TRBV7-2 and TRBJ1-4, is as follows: GAGVSQSPSNKVTEKGKDVELRCDPISGHTALYWYRQSLGQGLEFLIYFQGNSAPDKSGLPSDRFSAERTGGSVSTLTIQRTQQEDSAVYLCASSFGGDSEKLFFGSGTQLSVL.

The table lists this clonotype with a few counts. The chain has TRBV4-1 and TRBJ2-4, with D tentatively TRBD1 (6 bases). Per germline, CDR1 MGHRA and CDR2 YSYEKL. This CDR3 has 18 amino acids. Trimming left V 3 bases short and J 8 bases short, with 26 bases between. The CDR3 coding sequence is TGCGCCAGCAGCCAGGGCCTCAGGGGAAGGGTGAAATGGGACATTCAGTACTTC. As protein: CASSQGLRGRVKWDIQYF.

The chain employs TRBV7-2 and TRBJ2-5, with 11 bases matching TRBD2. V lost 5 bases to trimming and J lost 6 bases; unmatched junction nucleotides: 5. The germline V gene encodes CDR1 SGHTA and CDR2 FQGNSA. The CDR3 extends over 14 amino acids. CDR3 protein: CASSLSGGDKTQYF. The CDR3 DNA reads TGTGCCAGCAGCCTTAGCGGGGGGGATAAGACCCAGTACTTC.

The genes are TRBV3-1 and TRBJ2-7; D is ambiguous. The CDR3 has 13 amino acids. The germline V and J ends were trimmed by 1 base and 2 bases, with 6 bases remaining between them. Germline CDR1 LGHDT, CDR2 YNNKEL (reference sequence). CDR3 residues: CASSQAPAYEQYV. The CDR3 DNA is TGTGCCAGCAGCCAAGCCCCAGCCTACGAGCAGTACGTC.

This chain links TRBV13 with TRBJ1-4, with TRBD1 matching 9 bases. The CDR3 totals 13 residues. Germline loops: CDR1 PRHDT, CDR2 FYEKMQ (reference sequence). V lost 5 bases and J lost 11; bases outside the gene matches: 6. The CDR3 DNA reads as TGTGCCAGCAGCAGAGCCGGGACAGGGAAACTGTTTTTT. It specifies CASSRAGTGKLFF.

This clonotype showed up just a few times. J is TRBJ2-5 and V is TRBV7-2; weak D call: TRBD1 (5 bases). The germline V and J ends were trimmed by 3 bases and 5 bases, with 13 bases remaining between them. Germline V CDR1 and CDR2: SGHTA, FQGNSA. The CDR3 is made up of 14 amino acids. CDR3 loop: CASSFRVGGETQYF. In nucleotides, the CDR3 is TGTGCCAGCAGCTTCAGGGTTGGTGGGGAGACCCAGTACTTC.

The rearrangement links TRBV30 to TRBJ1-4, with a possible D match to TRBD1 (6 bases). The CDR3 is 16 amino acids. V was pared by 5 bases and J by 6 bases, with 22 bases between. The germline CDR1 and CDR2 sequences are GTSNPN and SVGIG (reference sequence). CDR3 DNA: TGTGCCTGGTACACAGGGAACGGCCTCGGGGATGAAAAACTGTTTTTT. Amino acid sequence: CAWYTGNGLGDEKLFF.

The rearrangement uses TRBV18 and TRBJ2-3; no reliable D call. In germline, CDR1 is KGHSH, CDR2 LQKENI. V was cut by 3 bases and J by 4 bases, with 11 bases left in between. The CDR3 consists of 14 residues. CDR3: CASSPPPMADTQYF. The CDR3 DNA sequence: TGTGCCAGCTCACCTCCTCCCATGGCAGATACGCAGTATTTT.

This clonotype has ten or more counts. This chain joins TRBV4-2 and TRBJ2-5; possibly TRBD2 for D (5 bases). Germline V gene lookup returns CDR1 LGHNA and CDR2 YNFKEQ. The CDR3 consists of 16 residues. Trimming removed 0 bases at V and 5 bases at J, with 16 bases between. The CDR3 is CASSQDVWSGGETQYF. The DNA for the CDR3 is TGTGCCAGCAGCCAAGATGTCTGGAGCGGTGGGGAGACCCAGTACTTC.

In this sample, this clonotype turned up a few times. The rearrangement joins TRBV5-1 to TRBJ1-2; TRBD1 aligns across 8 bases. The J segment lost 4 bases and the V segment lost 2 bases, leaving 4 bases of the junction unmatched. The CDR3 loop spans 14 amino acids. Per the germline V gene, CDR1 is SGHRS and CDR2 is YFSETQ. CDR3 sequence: CASSFAGGLYGYTF. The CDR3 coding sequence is TGCGCCAGCAGCTTTGCAGGGGGCCTCTATGGCTACACCTTC. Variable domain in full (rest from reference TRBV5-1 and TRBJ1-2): KAGVTQTPRYLIKTRGQQVTLSCSPISGHRSVSWYQQTPGQGLQFLFEYFSETQRNKGNFPGRFSGRQFSNSRSEMNVSTLELGDSALYLCASSFAGGLYGYTFGSGTRLTVV.

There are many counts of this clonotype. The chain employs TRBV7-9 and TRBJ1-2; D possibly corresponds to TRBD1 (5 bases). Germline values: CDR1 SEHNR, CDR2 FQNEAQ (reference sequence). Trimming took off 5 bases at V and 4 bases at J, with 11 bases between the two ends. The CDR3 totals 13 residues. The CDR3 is CASSRDSPYGYTF. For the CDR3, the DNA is TGTGCCAGCAGCCGTGACAGCCCCTATGGCTACACCTTC.

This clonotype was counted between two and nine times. The CDR3 coding sequence is TGCAGTGCTCAAGATCGGACAGGCCTGATCGGAGCTTTCTTT. Its translation: CSAQDRTGLIGAFF. The chain has TRBV20-1 and TRBJ1-1, with 7 bases matching TRBD1. J gave up 10 bases and V 5 bases, and 16 bases lay outside the gene matches. In germline, CDR1 is DFQATT, CDR2 SNEGSKA (reference sequence). This CDR3 spans 14 amino acids.

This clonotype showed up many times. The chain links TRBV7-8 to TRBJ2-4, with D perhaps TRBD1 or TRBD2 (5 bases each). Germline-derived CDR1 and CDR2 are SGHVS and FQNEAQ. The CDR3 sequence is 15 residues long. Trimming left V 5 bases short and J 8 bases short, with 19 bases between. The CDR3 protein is CASSLGRDPWDIQYF. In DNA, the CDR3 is TGTGCCAGCAGCCTCGGCCGGGACCCATGGGACATTCAGTACTTC. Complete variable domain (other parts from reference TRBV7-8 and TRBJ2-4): GAGVSQSPRYKVAKRGQDVALRCDPISGHVSLFWYQQALGQGPEFLTYFQNEAQLDKSGLPSDRFFAERPEGSVSTLKIQRTQQEDSAVYLCASSLGRDPWDIQYFGAGTRLSVL.